The rows below give T cell receptor beta chains drawn from one sample of a study of blood T cell repertoires in COVID-19. This table comes from immunoSEQ multiplex PCR, and its TCRdb copy is limited to in-frame clones, with some not included. The top ten hold approximately 2.4% of the sample, which has 350,000 to 450,000 clones, roughly 86% seen once. The specimen was peripheral blood. The receptors were sampled from a woman aged 55-69 years with COVID-19, enrolled during active disease. Each CDR3 is given with its conserved first and last residue. A D gene is named only where the DNA matches it firmly. Clone size appears in some rows only: once, few, many, or a class for an expanded clone.

j_call v_call clone_size d_call cdr3_nt cdr3_aa
TRBJ2-3 TRBV6-6 few TRBD2 TGTGCCAGCAGTCGGACTAGCGGGGGAACAGATACGCAGTATTTT CASSRTSGGTDTQYF
TRBJ1-1 TRBV19 . . TGTGCCAGTAGTATGTACAGGTCGACTGAAGCTTTCTTT CASSMYRSTEAFF
TRBJ1-6 TRBV21-1 . . TGTGCCAGCACGGGCAGGGGAGAATCCTATAATTCACCCCTCCACTTT CASTGRGESYNSPLHF
TRBJ1-3 TRBV5-1 once . TGCGCCAGCAGCTCAACAACAGGGTTGTCTGGAAACACCATATATTTT CASSSTTGLSGNTIYF
TRBJ2-5 TRBV7-6 . . TGTGCCAGCAGCGGAGAGGGGGGGCGTGAGAAGACCCAGTACTTC CASSGEGGREKTQYF
TRBJ1-4 TRBV28 . TRBD1 TGTGCCAGCAGTCGCGACAGGGGGCATGAAAAACTGTTTTTT CASSRDRGHEKLFF
TRBJ2-3 TRBV29-1 . TRBD2 TGCAGCGTTAAAACTATTAGCGGGGCCACAGATACGCAGTATTTT CSVKTISGATDTQYF
TRBJ1-6 TRBV4-2 . TRBD1 TGTGCCAGCAGCCTAGACCGGACAGGCCGTAATTCACCCCTCCACTTT CASSLDRTGRNSPLHF
TRBJ2-2 TRBV6-4 . . TGTGCCAGCAGTGCCGAAACTTTGAACACCGGGGAGCTGTTTTTT CASSAETLNTGELFF
TRBJ2-4 TRBV19 . TRBD1 TGTGCCAGTAGTATGACAGGGATCATAGCCAAAAACATTCAGTACTTC CASSMTGIIAKNIQYF
TRBJ1-3 TRBV5-1 few . TGCGCCAGCGCTTCTGGACATACCTCTGGAAACACCATATATTTT CASASGHTSGNTIYF
TRBJ1-2 TRBV5-1 few TRBD1 TGCGCCAGCAGCGGACAGGTCGGGGGTTTAGGCTACACCTTC CASSGQVGGLGYTF
TRBJ2-1 TRBV9 . TRBD2 TGTGCCAGCAGCTCAACTCGGGGGGGCCTCACCTCCTACAATGAGCAGTTCTTC CASSSTRGGLTSYNEQFF
TRBJ2-1 TRBV6-5 . TRBD1 TGTGCCAGCAGAGCGGACAGGGGGGCTTACAATGAGCAGTTCTTC CASRADRGAYNEQFF
TRBJ2-1 TRBV7-9 many . TGTGCCAGCAGCTTAGACTCGAGCTCCTACAATGAGCAGTTCTTC CASSLDSSSYNEQFF
TRBJ1-6 TRBV7-8 . TRBD1 TGTGCCAGCAGCTTAGGGACAGGGGGTTCACCCCTCCACTTT CASSLGTGGSPLHF
TRBJ1-3 TRBV7-8 . . TGTGCCAGCAGCTTAGTAGCAGGGTCTGGAAACACCATATATTTT CASSLVAGSGNTIYF
TRBJ2-7 TRBV5-1 . TRBD1 TGCGCCAGCAGCTTGGCCCTGGGGGGACAGGAACGATACGAGCAGTACTTC CASSLALGGQERYEQYF
TRBJ1-2 TRBV5-1 . TRBD1 TGCGCCAGCAGCTCATCCGGGACAGCGATGAACTATGGCTACACCTTC CASSSSGTAMNYGYTF
TRBJ2-2 TRBV18 . TRBD1 TGTGCCAGCCGGGCCCCCGGGACAGTTCTCGCGAACACCGGGGAGCTGTTTTTT CASRAPGTVLANTGELFF
TRBJ2-1 TRBV27 . . TGTGCCAGCAGTTTTGGAGGGTATGGCTACAATGAGCAGTTCTTC CASSFGGYGYNEQFF
TRBJ1-4 TRBV18 . . TGTGCCAGCTCACCACCTTTGACAGCGACTAATGAAAAACTGTTTTTT CASSPPLTATNEKLFF
TRBJ1-2 TRBV19 . TRBD1 TGTGCCAGTAGACTGAGGGACAGGGGGCCCACTGGAATTGGCTACACCTTC CASRLRDRGPTGIGYTF
TRBJ2-7 TRBV3-1/TRBV3-2 . TRBD1 TGTGCCAGCAGCCAAGATCGGAGGGGACAGGGATACGAGCAGTACTTC CASSQDRRGQGYEQYF
TRBJ2-1 TRBV7-2 . TRBD2 TGTGCCAGCAGCTTGGTTCTAGCGGGGGGTGGCAATGAGCAGTTCTTC CASSLVLAGGGNEQFF
TRBJ2-6 TRBV3-1/TRBV3-2 . TRBD2 TGTGCCAGCAGCACACTAGGACTAGCGGTCAACTCTGGGGCCAACGTCCTGACTTTC CASSTLGLAVNSGANVLTF
TRBJ2-7 TRBV28 . TRBD1 TGTGCCAGCAGCCAGACAGGGGGTGGGAGCTCCTACGAGCAGTACTTC CASSQTGGGSSYEQYF
TRBJ1-2 TRBV7-3 . . TGTGCCAGCAGCCCCTCTGGGGGGGAGAACTATGGCTACACCTTC CASSPSGGENYGYTF
TRBJ1-6 TRBV7-2 . . TGTGCCAGCAGCTCCAGTTGGGGCCCCGGCTCCTATAATTCACCCCTCCACTTT CASSSSWGPGSYNSPLHF
TRBJ1-6 TRBV19 . TRBD1 TGTGCCAGTAGTCGTCAGGGGGTCTATTCACCCCTCCACTTT CASSRQGVYSPLHF
TRBJ2-1 TRBV30 . TRBD2 TGTGCCTGGAGTGTAGGACTAGCGGGGGGCAATGAGCAGTTCTTC CAWSVGLAGGNEQFF
TRBJ1-2 TRBV5-1 once TRBD1 TGCGCCAGCAGCTTGGAGGGGACAGGGGTTAACTATGGCTACACCTTC CASSLEGTGVNYGYTF
TRBJ1-2 TRBV7-8 . . TGTGCCAGCAGCTTAGAGCGCCCTAACTATGGCTACACCTTC CASSLERPNYGYTF
TRBJ1-4 TRBV27 . TRBD1 TGTGCCAGCAGTCTCAACCCGGGACAGGGTGAAGAAAAACTGTTTTTT CASSLNPGQGEEKLFF
TRBJ1-5 TRBV3-1/TRBV3-2 . . TGTGCCAGCAGCCTGGACAGTAATCAGCCCCAGCATTTT CASSLDSNQPQHF
TRBJ1-2 TRBV4-2 . TRBD1 TGTGCCAGCAGCCTCGGGGGGACAGGGGCCGGCTACACCTTC CASSLGGTGAGYTF
TRBJ2-7 TRBV5-1 . TRBD2 TGCGCCAGCAGCTTGGCCCGGGCTAGCGGATCCTACGAGCAGTACTTC CASSLARASGSYEQYF
TRBJ2-3 TRBV7-8 . TRBD1 TGTGCCAGCAGCTTAAAACGGGACAGCCAGAGCACAGATACGCAGTATTTT CASSLKRDSQSTDTQYF
TRBJ1-1 TRBV7-2 few . TGTGCCAGCAGCTCTGACCGTATGGGGGGGACTGAAGCTTTCTTT CASSSDRMGGTEAFF
TRBJ1-6 TRBV27 few . TGTGCCAGCAGGCGCCGTGGGCCTTTCAATTCACCCCTCCACTTT CASRRRGPFNSPLHF
TRBJ1-4 TRBV15 . . TGTGCCACCAGCAGGGCCCCGGGACTAAAAAATGAAAAACTGTTTTTT CATSRAPGLKNEKLFF
TRBJ2-6 TRBV6-1 few . TGTGCCAGCAGTGAACGTGGGGCCAACGTCCTGACTTTC CASSERGANVLTF
TRBJ1-2 TRBV11-2 . . TGTGCCAGCAGCCCCCTCTCGGGTAACTATGGCTACACCTTC CASSPLSGNYGYTF
TRBJ2-5 TRBV2 . TRBD1 TGTGCCAGCAGTGCCTCGACAGGGCCGGCGACCCAGTACTTC CASSASTGPATQYF
TRBJ2-2 TRBV6-5 . . TGTGCCAGCTTCAGGGCGAACACCGGGGAGCTGTTTTTT CASFRANTGELFF